Listed below are T cell receptor beta chains from one sample, sequenced in a study of blood T cells in healthy people across ages. TCRdb re-analysed the 5' RACE reads in MiXCR, keeping a single row per CDR3 protein. The sample lists hundreds of thousands of distinct CDR3 sequences; around 24% were seen once. The same data also went into a second study, on T cells of mothers and their children.

Sequencing was done on a sample of blood. These receptors all stem from a boy under 18 in good health. The CDR3 runs from the conserved cysteine through the conserved F or W. Each record gives: V gene, D gene, J gene, clone size, CDR3 protein, CDR3 DNA. D genes are given only for firm matches. Size is omitted from some rows. Given values are once, few, many or a class for expanded clones.

TRBV20-1	.	TRBJ1-1	few	CSASPKGWEAEAFF	TGCAGTGCTAGTCCCAAGGGGTGGGAAGCTGAAGCTTTCTTT
TRBV4-3	.	TRBJ2-1	.	CASSRTRSSYNEQFF	TGCGCCAGCAGCAGGACTCGGAGCTCCTACAATGAGCAGTTCTTC
TRBV7-2	TRBD1	TRBJ2-3	few	CASSLSRTGTTDTQYF	TGTGCCAGCAGCTTAAGCCGGACAGGGACCACAGATACGCAGTATTTT
TRBV28	.	TRBJ2-1	.	CASSLFAGNNEQFF	TGTGCCAGCAGTTTATTCGCGGGGAACAATGAGCAGTTCTTC
TRBV4-1	TRBD2	TRBJ2-3	.	CASSHRLALNTDTQYF	TGCGCCAGCAGCCACAGACTAGCGCTGAACACAGATACGCAGTATTTT
TRBV7-8	TRBD2	TRBJ2-2	once	CASSLGTRGLGTAKGELFF	TGTGCCAGCAGCTTAGGAACACGGGGACTAGGAACAGCGAAGGGGGAGCTGTTTTTT
TRBV20-1	.	TRBJ1-1	.	CSARVRGGDTEAFF	TGCAGTGCTAGGGTCAGGGGAGGGGACACTGAAGCTTTCTTT
TRBV5-1	TRBD2	TRBJ2-5	few	CASSRSGRGEETQYF	TGCGCCAGCAGCCGTAGCGGGAGAGGAGAAGAGACCCAGTACTTC
TRBV9	.	TRBJ2-1	.	CASSVGGYEQFF	TGTGCCAGCAGCGTAGGGGGTTATGAGCAGTTCTTC
TRBV5-1	.	TRBJ1-3	.	CASSLAGLNSGNTIYF	TGCGCCAGCAGCTTGGCCGGACTGAACTCTGGAAACACCATATATTTT
TRBV29-1	.	TRBJ2-1	few	CSVVVSEQFF	TGCAGCGTTGTGGTTAGTGAGCAGTTCTTC
TRBV5-6	.	TRBJ1-2	.	CASSSDWVSNYGYTF	TGTGCCAGCAGCTCCGATTGGGTTTCTAACTATGGCTACACCTTC
TRBV24-1	.	TRBJ2-5	.	CATSDPGARETQYF	TGTGCCACCAGTGATCCGGGGGCACGGGAGACCCAGTACTTC
TRBV9	.	TRBJ1-4	.	CASSVGATNEKLFF	TGTGCCAGCAGCGTAGGGGCAACTAATGAGAAACTGTTTTTT
TRBV19	.	TRBJ2-5	.	CASRTPAGETQYF	TGTGCCAGTAGGACTCCGGCGGGGGAGACCCAGTACTTC
TRBV28	.	TRBJ1-2	.	CASSPLFGRDYGYTF	TGTGCCAGCAGTCCCCTTTTCGGGCGGGACTATGGCTACACCTTC
TRBV27	.	TRBJ2-7	.	CASSFQPYSYEQYF	TGTGCCAGCAGTTTCCAGCCATACTCCTACGAGCAGTACTTC
TRBV28	.	TRBJ1-5	.	CASSPRRHNQPQHF	TGTGCCAGCAGTCCTAGAAGACACAATCAGCCCCAGCATTTT
TRBV7-3	TRBD1	TRBJ2-5	.	CASSLGTGAPQETQYF	TGTGCCAGCAGCTTAGGGACAGGGGCACCCCAAGAGACCCAGTACTTC
TRBV6-6	.	TRBJ1-2	.	CASSYTDRLYGYTF	TGTGCCAGCAGTTACACGGACAGACTCTATGGCTACACCTTC
TRBV4-2	TRBD2	TRBJ2-7	few	CASARDYYVTSYEQYF	TGTGCCAGCGCACGGGACTACTACGTCACCTCCTACGAGCAGTACTTC
TRBV3-1	.	TRBJ2-3	.	CASSRGVRHTQYF	TGTGCCAGCAGCCGGGGCGTGAGACATACGCAGTATTTT
TRBV29-1	.	TRBJ2-3	.	CSVEGGLLTDTQYF	TGCAGCGTTGAGGGGGGGCTCCTCACAGATACGCAGTATTTT
TRBV28	.	TRBJ1-5	few	CASRVRDVRQPQHF	TGTGCCAGCAGGGTTAGGGATGTGCGGCAGCCCCAGCATTTT
TRBV12-3/TRBV12-4	TRBD2	TRBJ2-1	.	CASSYWGLAGGNQQFF	TGTGCCAGCAGTTACTGGGGACTAGCGGGAGGGAATCAGCAGTTCTTC
TRBV10-3	.	TRBJ2-3	.	CAISEMADTQYF	TGTGCCATCAGTGAGATGGCAGATACGCAGTATTTT
TRBV4-1	.	TRBJ1-4	.	CASSQEMGGEKLFF	TGCGCCAGCAGCCAAGAAATGGGAGGAGAAAAACTGTTTTTT
TRBV20-1	.	TRBJ2-4	.	CSAKGQLLAKNIQYF	TGCAGTGCTAAAGGACAGCTTCTAGCCAAAAACATTCAGTACTTC
TRBV6-5	.	TRBJ2-7	.	CASSSQGPTSAYEQYF	TGTGCCAGCAGTTCGCAGGGGCCCACATCTGCCTACGAGCAGTACTTC
TRBV7-8	TRBD1	TRBJ1-2	few	CASSPGTGATYGYTF	TGTGCCAGCAGCCCCGGGACAGGGGCGACCTATGGCTACACCTTC
TRBV7-3	.	TRBJ2-7	few	CASSLRQASPQSSYEQYF	TGTGCCAGCAGCTTACGACAAGCGTCCCCCCAGAGCTCCTACGAGCAGTACTTC
TRBV7-8	TRBD2	TRBJ2-1	.	CASSFLSSGSYNEQFF	TGTGCCAGCAGCTTTTTGTCTAGCGGGTCCTACAATGAGCAGTTCTTC
TRBV5-1	.	TRBJ2-7	.	CASRIPPYEQYF	TGCGCCAGCCGGATCCCCCCCTACGAGCAGTACTTC
TRBV6-4	.	TRBJ1-5	few	CASSESGEGNQPQHF	TGTGCCAGCAGTGAATCGGGGGAGGGCAATCAGCCCCAGCATTTT
TRBV6-5	TRBD1	TRBJ1-2	.	CASSYSIGGSNGYTF	TGTGCCAGCAGTTACTCGATAGGGGGCTCGAATGGCTACACCTTC
TRBV7-2	.	TRBJ1-2	few	CASSPGIRRYGYTF	TGTGCCAGCAGCCCGGGCATAAGGCGCTATGGCTACACCTTC
TRBV4-1	.	TRBJ2-4	.	CASSQDLMYSNIQYF	TGCGCCAGCAGCCAAGATCTTATGTATTCAAACATTCAGTACTTC
TRBV20-1	.	TRBJ1-6	few	CSARDPGQPNSPLHF	TGCAGTGCTAGAGACCCCGGACAGCCGAATTCACCCCTCCACTTT
TRBV28	.	TRBJ2-7	few	CASSLAGTGEQYF	TGTGCCAGCAGTTTGGCCGGGACGGGAGAGCAGTACTTC
TRBV5-6	.	TRBJ1-1	.	CASSFRAMNTEAFF	TGTGCCAGCAGCTTCCGGGCTATGAACACTGAAGCTTTCTTT
TRBV29-1	.	TRBJ1-1	few	CSVETEAFF	TGCAGCGTTGAGACTGAAGCTTTCTTT
TRBV20-1	TRBD2	TRBJ2-3	.	CSAGGSGSVVDTQYF	TGCAGTGCTGGGGGGAGCGGGAGTGTAGTGGATACGCAGTATTTT
TRBV24-1	.	TRBJ1-4	many	CATRSTNEKLFF	TGTGCCACCAGGTCAACTAATGAAAAACTGTTTTTT
TRBV2	.	TRBJ1-2	.	CASSVGVGVANYGYTF	TGTGCCAGCAGCGTCGGGGTAGGGGTTGCGAACTATGGCTACACCTTC
TRBV14	.	TRBJ2-4	.	CASSQGRGGIQYF	TGTGCCAGCAGCCAAGGCAGGGGTGGCATTCAGTACTTC
TRBV20-1	.	TRBJ2-3	.	CSARARMGTDTQYF	TGCAGTGCTAGAGCTAGAATGGGCACAGATACGCAGTATTTT
TRBV13	.	TRBJ1-2	.	CASSFAGATNYGYTF	TGTGCCAGCAGCTTCGCCGGGGCAACTAACTATGGCTACACCTTC
TRBV28	.	TRBJ2-1	.	CASSRQGTTNEQFF	TGTGCCAGCAGTCGTCAGGGGACTACCAATGAGCAGTTCTTC
TRBV24-1	TRBD1	TRBJ2-2	.	CATSDWTQGAFGELFF	TGTGCCACCAGTGATTGGACACAGGGGGCATTCGGGGAGCTGTTTTTT
TRBV7-2	.	TRBJ2-7	many	CASSLGDGGLYEQYF	TGTGCCAGCAGCTTAGGGGACGGGGGACTCTACGAGCAGTACTTC
TRBV7-2	TRBD1	TRBJ2-7	.	CASSLFVGTGSYEQYF	TGTGCCAGCAGCTTATTTGTCGGGACAGGGTCCTACGAGCAGTACTTC